The next 9 T cell receptor beta chains were all read from a single sample in a study of T cells in Graves' hyperthyroidism and ophthalmopathy. RNA transcripts provided the source from which TCR beta CDR3 regions were amplified. First-round RT-PCR targeting the TCR CDR3 was performed with the HTBI primer set. TCRdb itself ran the multiplex PCR reads through MiXCR, one entry per CDR3 protein. The sample yields roughly 600,000 distinct CDR3 sequences, more than 14% seen once. The specimen was blood. These receptors originate from a woman between 50 and 59 years old with Graves' ophthalmopathy.

There are many counts of this clonotype. The chain couples TRBV7-9 to TRBJ2-7; TRBD1 aligns across 7 bases. After removal of 9 bases from V and 0 bases from J, the junction contained 14 bases not matched to a gene. Germline V gene sequence: CDR1 SEHNR, CDR2 FQNEAQ (reference sequence). The CDR3 is 16 amino acids. The CDR3: CASAWSGSGGSYEQYF. In DNA, the CDR3 is TGTGCCAGTGCGTGGAGTGGGTCAGGGGGCTCCTACGAGCAGTACTTC.

This sequence joins TRBV3-1 and TRBJ2-6, with D unresolved. V was shortened by 2 bases and J by 1 base, with 9 bases between the two germline ends. This CDR3 spans 16 amino acids. Germline CDR1 reads LGHDT; CDR2 reads YNNKEL (reference sequence). CDR3 coding DNA: TGTGCCAGCAGCCAACCCCCGGGTTCTGGGGCCAACGTCCTGACTTTC. Translation: CASSQPPGSGANVLTF.

This clonotype was seen repeatedly, ten times or more. CDR3 DNA: TGTGCCAGCAGCCCAACGGGACCTAACTATGGCTACACCTTC. Protein product: CASSPTGPNYGYTF. The genes are TRBV7-2 and TRBJ1-2; weak D call: TRBD1 (5 bases). V was trimmed by 5 bases and J by 0 bases, leaving 10 bases between them. This CDR3 region has 14 residues. CDR1 is SGHTA, CDR2 FQGNSA, per germline.

This clonotype was counted many times. The chain combines TRBV7-2 with TRBJ2-5; D remains ambiguous. V was shortened by 4 bases and J by 1 base, with 10 bases between the two germline ends. Germline lookup yields CDR1 SGHTA and CDR2 FQGNSA. The CDR3 has 14 residues. The CDR3 here is CASSWSGLQETQYF. Written as DNA, the CDR3 is TGTGCCAGCAGCTGGTCCGGGCTCCAAGAGACCCAGTACTTC.

The sample holds many counts of this clonotype. The chain recombines TRBV19 with TRBJ2-1, with 8 bases fitting TRBD2. V shed 9 bases and J 0 bases; nucleotides not matched to a gene: 10. CDR3 size: 16 residues. In germline, CDR1 is LNHDA, CDR2 SQIVND (reference sequence). DNA of the CDR3: TGTGCCAGCAGCACCCTAGCGGGTAGCTCCTACAATGAGCAGTTCTTC. Amino acids: CASSTLAGSSYNEQFF.

This clonotype turned up a few times. V is TRBV19 and J is TRBJ2-7, with TRBD2 matching over 11 bases. Per germline, CDR1 LNHDA and CDR2 SQIVND (reference sequence). V shed 4 bases, J shed 5 bases, and the junction held 10 bases outside the gene matches. The CDR3 has 16 residues. The CDR3 nucleotides are TGTGCCAGTAGTACTACTAGCGGGAGTTGGTTGGACGAGCAGTACTTC. Protein sequence: CASSTTSGSWLDEQYF.

This clonotype was found a few times. The chain employs TRBV4-3 and TRBJ2-2, with D perhaps matching TRBD2 (6 bases). The CDR3 sequence is 16 residues long. The germline gives CDR1 LGHNA, CDR2 YSLEER. V was shortened by 0 bases and J by 6 bases, with 14 bases between the two germline ends. The CDR3 bases are TGCGCCAGCAGCCAAGAACGGCTAGCGAGTCCCGGGGAGCTGTTTTTT. Amino acids: CASSQERLASPGELFF.

The chain links TRBV6-5 to TRBJ2-7; D not certain. V was cut by 3 bases and J by 0 bases, with 9 bases left in between. There are 14 residues in the CDR3. CDR1 is MNHEY, CDR2 SVGAGI, per germline. Written as DNA, the CDR3 is TGTGCCAGCAGTTATGCCAGGACCTCCTACGAGCAGTACTTC. This gives the protein CASSYARTSYEQYF.

The chain combines TRBV28 with TRBJ1-5, with D perhaps matching TRBD1 (5 bases). V was trimmed by 2 bases and J by 6 bases, leaving 14 bases between them. The CDR3 sequence is 15 residues long. Germline V lookup: CDR1 MDHEN, CDR2 SYDVKM. The CDR3 loop reads CASSLAGPYSQPQHF. In DNA form, the CDR3 reads TGTGCCAGCAGTTTAGCGGGGCCGTATAGTCAGCCCCAGCATTTT.